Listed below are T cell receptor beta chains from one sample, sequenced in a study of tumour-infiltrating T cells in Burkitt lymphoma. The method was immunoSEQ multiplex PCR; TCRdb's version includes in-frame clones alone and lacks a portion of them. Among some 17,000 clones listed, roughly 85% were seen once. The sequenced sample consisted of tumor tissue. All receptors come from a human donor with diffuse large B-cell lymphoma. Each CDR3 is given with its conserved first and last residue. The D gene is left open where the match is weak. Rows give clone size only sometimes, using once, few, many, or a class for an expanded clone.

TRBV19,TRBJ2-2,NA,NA,TGTGCCAGTAGTAGCGGGGCAGCACCGAACACCGGGGAGCTGTTTTTT,CASSSGAAPNTGELFF
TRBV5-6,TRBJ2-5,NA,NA,TGTGCCAGCAGCTTAGGGGCCCAAGAGACCCAGTACTTC,CASSLGAQETQYF
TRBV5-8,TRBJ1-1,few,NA,TGTGCCAGCAGGTTTAACACTGAAGCTTTCTTT,CASRFNTEAFF
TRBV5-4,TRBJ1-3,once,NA,TGTGCCAGCAGCTTGGGGGGGCGGGGAAACACCATATATTTT,CASSLGGRGNTIYF
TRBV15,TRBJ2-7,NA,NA,TGTGCCACCAGCAGACGGGGGCAGATCTACGAGCAGTACTTC,CATSRRGQIYEQYF
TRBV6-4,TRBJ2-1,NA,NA,TGTGCCAGCAGTGAGCGGGGCGGCTGGAATGAGCAGTTCTTC,CASSERGGWNEQFF
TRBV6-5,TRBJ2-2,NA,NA,TGTGCCAGCAGTTACTGGGGAGAGCTGTTTTTT,CASSYWGELFF
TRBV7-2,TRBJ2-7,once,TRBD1,TGTGCCAGCAGCTTAGCCCTGGACAGGTACGAGCAGTACTTC,CASSLALDRYEQYF
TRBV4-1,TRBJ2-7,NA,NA,TGCGCCAGCAGCCGGTCAGGGGACGGCGCCTACGAGCAGTACTTC,CASSRSGDGAYEQYF
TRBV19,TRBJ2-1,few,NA,TGTGCCAGTAGTATCGACGGGGGCTTCTACAATGAGCAGTTCTTC,CASSIDGGFYNEQFF
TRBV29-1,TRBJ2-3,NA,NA,TGCAGCGTGGGGGAAGGCGGCACAGATACGCAGTATTTT,CSVGEGGTDTQYF
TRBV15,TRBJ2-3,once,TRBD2,TGTGCCACCAGCAGAGATCGGTTGAACGGCGGGAGGAGAGATACGCAGTATTTT,CATSRDRLNGGRRDTQYF
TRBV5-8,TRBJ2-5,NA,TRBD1,TGTGCCAGCAGCTTGGGACAGGGCCTCCAAGAGACCCAGTACTTC,CASSLGQGLQETQYF
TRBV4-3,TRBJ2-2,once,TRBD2,TGCGCCAGCAGCCCATCGACTAGCGGGATCCCCACCGGGGAGCTGTTTTTT,CASSPSTSGIPTGELFF
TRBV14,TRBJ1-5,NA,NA,TGTGCCAGCAGCCAAGATCGGAATCAGCCCCAGCATTTT,CASSQDRNQPQHF
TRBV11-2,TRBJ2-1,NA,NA,TGTGCCAGCAGCTTAGGCGTCCGGCAGGGGAATGAGCAGTTCTTC,CASSLGVRQGNEQFF
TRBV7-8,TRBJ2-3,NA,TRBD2,TGTGCCAGCACCCCGGGGGGAGTCGGCACAGATACGCAGTATTTT,CASTPGGVGTDTQYF
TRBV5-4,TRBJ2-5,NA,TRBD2,TGTGCCAGCAGCATCGGGACTAGCGGGGGGGCAGGGGAGACCCAGTACTTC,CASSIGTSGGAGETQYF
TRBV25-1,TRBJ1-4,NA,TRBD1,TGTGCCAGCAGTGCCGGGACAGGGACTGAAAAACTGTTTTTT,CASSAGTGTEKLFF
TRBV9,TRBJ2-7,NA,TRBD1,TGTGCCAGCAGCCCAGGACAGGGGTGGGGGTACGAGCAGTACTTC,CASSPGQGWGYEQYF
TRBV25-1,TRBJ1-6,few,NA,TGTGCCAGCAAGCGCTCGGAGAATTCACCCCTCCACTTT,CASKRSENSPLHF
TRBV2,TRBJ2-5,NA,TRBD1,TGTGCCAGCAGGACGGGACAGAGGGAAGAGACCCAGTACTTC,CASRTGQREETQYF
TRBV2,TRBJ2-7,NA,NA,TGTGCCAGCTCAGGATCCGTTCAGGGAGTTTCGTACGAGCAGTACTTC,CASSGSVQGVSYEQYF
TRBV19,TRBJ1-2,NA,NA,TGTGCCAGTAGTACCGGGACGGCGAACTATGGCTACACCTTC,CASSTGTANYGYTF
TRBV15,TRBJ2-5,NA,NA,TGTGCCACCAGGGTTGGCGGGGTGGTAGGGACCCAGTACTTC,CATRVGGVVGTQYF
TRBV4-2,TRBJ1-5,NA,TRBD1,TGTGCCAGCAGCCAAGAATATCGAACGACAGGGGGATACCAGCCCCAGCATTTT,CASSQEYRTTGGYQPQHF
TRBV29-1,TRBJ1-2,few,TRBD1,TGCAGTGTCTGGGGACAGGGGGCAAGCTACACCTTC,CSVWGQGASYTF
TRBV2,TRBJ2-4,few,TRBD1,TGTGCCAGCAGAACCGGGACAGGCGACAACATTCAGTACTTC,CASRTGTGDNIQYF
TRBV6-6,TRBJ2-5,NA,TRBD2,TGTGCCAGCCAGAGGAGCGGGGCGCTAGAGACCCAGTACTTC,CASQRSGALETQYF
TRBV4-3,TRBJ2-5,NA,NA,TGCGCCAGCAGCCAAGATGAGCAGGGTAGTTCAGAGACCCAGTACTTC,CASSQDEQGSSETQYF
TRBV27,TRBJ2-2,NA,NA,TGTGCCAGCAGTTTGGACAGCTACACCGGGGAGCTGTTTTTT,CASSLDSYTGELFF
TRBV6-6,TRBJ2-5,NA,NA,TGTGCCAGCAGTTACTCGACGAGTTTGGAGACCCAGTACTTC,CASSYSTSLETQYF
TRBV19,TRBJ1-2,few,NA,TGTGCCAGTTGGGGACATCCAAACTATGGCTACACCTTC,CASWGHPNYGYTF
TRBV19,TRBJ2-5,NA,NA,TGTGCCAGTAAAAAGACCTGGGGTGAGACCCAGTACTTC,CASKKTWGETQYF
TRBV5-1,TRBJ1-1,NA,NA,TGCGCCAGCAGCTTGGCCGTCAACCTTAACACTGAAGCTTTCTTT,CASSLAVNLNTEAFF
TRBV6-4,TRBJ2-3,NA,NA,TGTGCCAGCAGTGTGACGGGAGAGAAGACAGATACGCAGTATTTT,CASSVTGEKTDTQYF
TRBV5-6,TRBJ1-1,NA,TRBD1,TGTGCCAGCAGCTTGGCCGTGGCAGGGGGTTCTGAAGCTTTCTTT,CASSLAVAGGSEAFF
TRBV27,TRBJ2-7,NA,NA,TGTGCCAGCAATTCTATTCCCTCCTACGAGCAGTACTTC,CASNSIPSYEQYF
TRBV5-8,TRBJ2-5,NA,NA,TGTGCCAGCAGCTTCTGGGGGCAGGAGACCCAGTACTTC,CASSFWGQETQYF
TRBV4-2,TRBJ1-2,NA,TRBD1,TGTGCCAGCAGCCGAGACAGGAGGGACAGATTAAGTGGTGGCTACACCTTC,CASSRDRRDRLSGGYTF